Described below is a single T cell receptor beta chain sequence and its context. The antigen is undetermined. Measured with immunoSEQ multiplex PCR; TCRdb has only the in-frame clones, and not every one. This table has about 130,000 clones, about nine tenths appearing once. This record belongs to a study of T cell responses to AZD1222 COVID-19 vaccine. Broader study findings: At 160-218 and 743-854, vaccine-associated CD4 TCRs were dominant, and they spanned spike. Most donors were white British, females outnumbered males, and clonal diversity was possibly underestimated.

V dropped 4 bases and J dropped 6; count of bases not matched to a gene: 2. The CDR3 runs 12 residues. Germline loops: CDR1 SNHLY, CDR2 FYNNEI. This material consisted of peripheral blood, taken on day 0 of AZD1222 vaccination. The V call is TRBV2, the J call TRBJ1-1, with 7 positions matching TRBD1. This TCR was sampled from an adult in good health. The chain's CDR3 is CASSGTGPEAFF. In nucleotides, the CDR3 is TGTGCCAGCAGTGGGACAGGACCTGAAGCTTTCTTT.